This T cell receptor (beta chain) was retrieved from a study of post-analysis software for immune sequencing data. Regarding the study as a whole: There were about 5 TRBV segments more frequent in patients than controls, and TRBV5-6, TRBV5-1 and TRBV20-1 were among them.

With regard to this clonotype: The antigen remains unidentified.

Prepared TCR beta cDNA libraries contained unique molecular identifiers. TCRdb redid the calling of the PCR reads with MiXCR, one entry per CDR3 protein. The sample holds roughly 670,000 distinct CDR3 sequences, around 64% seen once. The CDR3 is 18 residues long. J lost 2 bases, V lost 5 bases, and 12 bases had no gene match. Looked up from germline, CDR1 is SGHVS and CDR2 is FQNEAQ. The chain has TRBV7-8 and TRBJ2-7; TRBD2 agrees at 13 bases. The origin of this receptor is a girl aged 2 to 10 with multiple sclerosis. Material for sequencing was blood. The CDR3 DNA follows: TGTGCCAGCAGCACCAGGACTAGCGGGAGACGAAGGGCCTACGAGCAGTACTTC. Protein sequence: CASSTRTSGRRRAYEQYF.